The clone carrying this T cell receptor (beta chain) has just a few counts. Its antigen is currently unknown. After 5'RACE with constant-segment primers, TCR alpha and TCR beta cDNA libraries carrying sample barcodes and UMIs were obtained. TCRdb re-called the 5' RACE reads with MiXCR, one entry per CDR3 protein. The sample lists a few hundred thousand distinct CDR3 sequences; 16% were seen once. The data originate from a study of T-cell memory formation after mild COVID-19. Notes on the study in general: A second wave of clones peaked on day 37, and their SARS-CoV-2 specificity went unconfirmed. The finding that pre-infection memory included some responding clones suggested that cross-reactive memory joined.

The CDR3 loop spans 13 amino acids. The V gene's germline CDR1 is MNHNS and CDR2 SASEGT. V was pared by 2 bases and J by 4 bases, with 7 bases between. The sample taken for sequencing was PBMCs or a T cell subset sorted from them (not recorded which). The TCR originated in a man in his late teens or twenties who had mild COVID-19 (a few samples of this study predate the infection). Cell type and time point are not known. The chain has TRBV6-1 and TRBJ2-3; D call uncertain. The CDR3 protein is CASSERSPDTQYF. DNA of the CDR3: TGTGCCAGCAGTGAAAGGTCCCCAGATACGCAGTATTTT.